This T cell receptor (beta chain) was sequenced for a study of T cells in Graves' hyperthyroidism and ophthalmopathy. Study-wide context: At initial diagnosis, before any treatment had begun, peripheral blood was obtained. Findings of the study overall: Ophthalmopathy onset followed model prediction by a median roughly six months.

The CDR3 covers 13 residues. Trimming removed 5 bases from V and 6 bases from J; junction bases left unmatched: 3. The source material, RNA transcripts, was used to amplify TCR beta CDR3 regions. First-round RT-PCR targeting the TCR CDR3 was performed with the HTBI primer set. TCRdb analysed the multiplex PCR reads with MiXCR anew, one entry per CDR3 protein. This sample has 700,000 to 950,000 distinct CDR3 sequences, with about 35% found just once. About this clonotype: Its antigen is still unknown.

Graves' hyperthyroidism was deemed stable absent ophthalmopathy progression within 18 months. The receptor was isolated from a woman between 40 and 55 years old with Graves' hyperthyroidism. The sequencing sample was made of blood. The gene calls are TRBV12-3 or TRBV12-4 and TRBJ1-4, with 7 bases aligning to TRBD1. The CDR3 DNA reads TGTGCCAGCAGTCCGGGACAGCATGAAAAACTGTTTTTT. It is translated as CASSPGQHEKLFF.